The 7 T cell receptor beta chains below were found in one sample sequenced in a study of CD8 T cells in Susac syndrome. RNA in amounts of about 0.45 to 1 ug was reverse transcribed with random hexamers. TCRdb passed the immunoSEQ multiplex PCR reads through MiXCR, listing each CDR3 protein once. This sample has nearly 200,000 distinct CDR3 sequences, with about 95% found just once. The sequenced sample was CD4+ T cells from PBMCs. These receptors were collected from a human donor with multiple sclerosis.

This sequence joins TRBV7-3 and TRBJ2-1; tentative D call: TRBD2 (6 bases). The CDR3 sequence is 15 residues long. V was trimmed by 5 bases and J by 6 bases, leaving 17 bases between them. From germline, CDR1 is SGHTA and CDR2 FQGTGA. CDR3 nucleotide sequence: TGTGCCAGCAGCCCCGAAGCGGGCCACCGCAATGAGCAGTTCTTC. This codes for CASSPEAGHRNEQFF.

V gene TRBV10-3 combines with J gene TRBJ1-1; D ambiguous. The CDR3 is 17 residues long. The V end was cut by 3 bases, the J end by 3 bases, with 20 bases between. Germline assignment: CDR1 ENHRY and CDR2 SYGVKD. CDR3 amino acids: CAISDPPGGRRDTEAFF. In DNA, the CDR3 is TGTGCCATCAGTGACCCCCCTGGAGGGAGGCGGGACACTGAAGCTTTCTTT.

This chain uses TRBV9 with TRBJ2-1; 7 bases line up with TRBD1. The length of the CDR3 is 14 residues. Germline V gene lookup returns CDR1 SGDLS and CDR2 YYNGEE. V lost 0 bases and J lost 6; bases outside the gene matches: 3. The CDR3 coding sequence is TGTGCCAGCAGCGTAGTACAGGGGATCAATGAGCAGTTCTTC. It translates to CASSVVQGINEQFF.

The gene calls are TRBV3-1 and TRBJ2-4; D assignment may be TRBD1 or TRBD2 (5 bases each). Deletions cut 4 bases from V and 0 bases from J, with 16 bases between. The germline V gene has CDR1 LGHDT and CDR2 YNNKEL (reference sequence). The CDR3 length is 17 residues. CDR3 sequence: CASSLLRDGSAKNIQYF. In DNA, the CDR3 is TGTGCCAGCAGCCTCTTAAGGGACGGCTCAGCCAAAAACATTCAGTACTTC. The full variable domain, with the rest looked up from reference TRBV3-1 and TRBJ2-4, is DTAVSQTPKYLVTQMGNDKSIKCEQNLGHDTMYWYKQDSKKFLKIMFSYNNKELIINETVPNRFSPKSPDKAHLNLHINSLELGDSAVYFCASSLLRDGSAKNIQYFGAGTRLSVL.

The chain recombines TRBV5-6 with TRBJ2-4; D not resolved. In germline, CDR1 is SGHDT, CDR2 YYEEEE. Trimming pared 2 bases from V and 0 bases from J, leaving 9 bases between. This CDR3 region has 15 residues. The chain's CDR3 is CASSFWDVAKNIQYF. The CDR3 DNA sequence: TGTGCCAGCAGCTTTTGGGATGTAGCCAAAAACATTCAGTACTTC.

The chain has TRBV6-5 and TRBJ1-2, with D maybe TRBD1 (5 bases). Trimming removed 5 bases at V and 5 bases at J, with 15 bases between. The CDR3 is 14 amino acids. Germline CDR1 is MNHEY and CDR2 is SVGAGI. CDR3 in DNA: TGTGCCAGCAGTACTCCGGGGCTCGGGTATGGCTACACCTTC. Protein: CASSTPGLGYGYTF.

This clonotype was recorded once. J is TRBJ1-1 and V is TRBV7-9; TRBD1 matches at 7 bases. Germline CDR1 is SEHNR and CDR2 is FQNEAQ (reference sequence). V was pared by 5 bases and J by 4 bases, with 7 bases of the junction left unmatched. This CDR3 is built from 14 residues. CDR3 residues: CASSQDRKSTEAFF. The DNA for the CDR3 is TGTGCCAGCAGCCAGGACAGGAAAAGCACTGAAGCTTTCTTT.